These 14 T cell receptor beta chains were all obtained from the same sample, sequenced in a study of shared clonotypes between healthy human individuals. The assay was immunoSEQ multiplex PCR, and TCRdb's table has in-frame clones only and misses some. The sample lists some 1 million clones; approximately 68% were seen once. The sample consisted of memory CD4+ T cells sorted from blood. Subset meaning: CD45RA-negative fraction. All receptors derive from a young man in good health.

The chain is built from TRBV5-6 and TRBJ1-2; 7 bases agree with TRBD1. Germline values: CDR1 SGHDT, CDR2 YYEEEE. This CDR3 comprises 15 residues. Trimming removed 4 bases from V and 4 bases from J; junction bases left unmatched: 10. This CDR3 is CASSRDSSMGYGYTF. In nucleotides, the CDR3 is TGTGCCAGCAGCAGGGACAGCTCTATGGGCTATGGCTACACCTTC.

A remark on this clone: This specimen includes other DNA sequences encoding the same CDR3. The chain has TRBV6-1 and TRBJ1-1, with D unclear. The CDR3 is 13 residues long. V lost 4 bases to trimming and J lost 1 base, with 7 bases between them. Per the germline V gene, CDR1 is MNHNS and CDR2 is SASEGT. CDR3 loop: CASSVTENTEAFF. For the CDR3, the DNA is TGTGCCAGCAGTGTAACAGAGAACACTGAAGCTTTCTTT.

J is TRBJ2-7 and V is TRBV10-3; 9 positions match TRBD1. Germline V gives CDR1 ENHRY, CDR2 SYGVKD. The length of the CDR3 is 13 residues. V lost 10 bases and J lost 5; bases outside the gene matches: 9. The CDR3 loop reads CATAGTGLDEQYF. The CDR3 bases are TGTGCCACAGCCGGGACAGGGCTCGACGAGCAGTACTTC.

This clone occurred a few times. V and J are TRBV2 and TRBJ2-7; no clear D. The germline gives CDR1 SNHLY, CDR2 FYNNEI. The CDR3 extends over 11 amino acids. Trimming left V 4 bases short and J 11 bases short, with 12 bases between. DNA of the CDR3: TGTGCCAGCAGTGTGCTGGCAGACGAGTACTTC. This encodes CASSVLADEYF.

V is TRBV5-5 and J is TRBJ1-1; tentative D call: TRBD1 (5 bases). Trimming removed 1 base at V and 0 bases at J, with 10 bases between. From germline, CDR1 is SGHKS and CDR2 YYEKEE (reference sequence). The CDR3 contains 15 residues. Here the CDR3 reads CASSLQGLMNTEAFF. The CDR3 nucleotides are TGTGCCAGCAGCTTGCAGGGATTAATGAACACTGAAGCTTTCTTT.

The V and J genes are TRBV28 and TRBJ2-2; 8 positions agree with TRBD1. The junction had 13 bases not matched to a gene; V was cut back by 6 bases and J by 7 bases. Germline CDR1 reads MDHEN; CDR2 reads SYDVKM. CDR3 length: 16 residues. The CDR3 is CASRTRRGRGVGELFF. For the CDR3, the DNA is TGTGCCAGCAGAACACGCAGGGGGCGCGGAGTCGGGGAGCTGTTTTTT.

The V call is TRBV19, the J call TRBJ2-3; 8 bases are a match to TRBD1. CDR3 size: 15 residues. Germline CDR1 is LNHDA and CDR2 is SQIVND (reference sequence). Germline trimming cut 1 base from V and 8 bases from J; bases unmatched to any gene: 8. The CDR3 DNA reads as TGTGCCAGTAGTATAGCCTTGGACAGGGTGGCTACGCAGTATTTT. Translating it yields CASSIALDRVATQYF.

The genes are TRBV7-2 and TRBJ1-2, with D maybe TRBD1 (6 bases). Trimming shortened V by 2 bases and J by 5 bases, and 12 bases separated the two germline ends. CDR3 length equals 14 residues. Germline values: CDR1 SGHTA, CDR2 FQGNSA. CDR3 protein: CASSLSQGGYGYTF. The CDR3 nucleotides read TGTGCCAGCAGCTTATCACAGGGAGGATATGGCTACACCTTC.

V gene TRBV28 combines with J gene TRBJ1-2, with TRBD1 identical over 9 bases. The CDR3 runs 15 residues. After removal of 5 bases from V and 0 bases from J, the junction contained 4 bases not matched to a gene. CDR1 MDHEN and CDR2 SYDVKM come from the germline V gene. The CDR3 spells CASSIQGAPNYGYTF. CDR3 bases: TGTGCCAGCAGTATACAGGGGGCCCCTAACTATGGCTACACCTTC.

The table lists this clone with a count of one. This rearrangement joins TRBV27 to TRBJ1-5; no reliable D call. The CDR3 spans 15 residues. The germline V gene has CDR1 MNHEY and CDR2 SMNVEV (reference sequence). V gave up 2 bases and J gave up 0 bases, with 8 bases separating them. CDR3 sequence (DNA): TGTGCCAGCAGTTTAAACCCTTATAGCAATCAGCCCCAGCATTTT. Protein sequence: CASSLNPYSNQPQHF.

This chain connects TRBV7-2 to TRBJ2-1; 10 nucleotides line up with TRBD2. V dropped 5 bases and J dropped 4; count of bases not matched to a gene: 8. From germline, CDR1 is SGHTA and CDR2 FQGNSA. This CDR3 contains 16 residues. The CDR3 region is CASSLRGTSVYNEQFF. CDR3 sequence (DNA): TGTGCCAGCAGCCTCCGTGGGACTAGCGTATACAATGAGCAGTTCTTC.

This rearrangement joins TRBV7-9 to TRBJ1-1; 10 bases line up with TRBD1. After removal of 4 bases from V and 5 bases from J, the junction contained 7 bases not matched to a gene. Germline CDR1 is SEHNR and CDR2 is FQNEAQ (reference sequence). The CDR3 is 15 amino acids. CDR3 in DNA: TGTGCCAGCAGCTCCCTTAGGACAGGGGGGACTGAAGCTTTCTTT. This translates into CASSSLRTGGTEAFF. Full variable domain (outside the CDR3, taken from reference TRBV7-9 and TRBJ1-1): DTGVSQNPRHKITKRGQNVTFRCDPISEHNRLYWYRQTLGQGPEFLTYFQNEAQLEKSRLLSDRFSAERPKGSFSTLEIQRTEQGDSAMYLCASSSLRTGGTEAFFGQGTRLTVV.

The chain links TRBV18 to TRBJ2-3; D gene ambiguous. The germline gives CDR1 KGHSH, CDR2 LQKENI. CDR3 length equals 13 residues. The germline V and J ends were trimmed by 8 bases and 1 base, with 10 bases remaining between them. CDR3 sequence (DNA): TGTGCCAGCCTCCAGGAGCGCACAGATACGCAGTATTTT. Translation gives CASLQERTDTQYF. Based on the CDR3 plus reference TRBV18 and TRBJ2-3, the full variable domain is NAGVMQNPRHLVRRRGQEARLRCSPMKGHSHVYWYRQLPEEGLKFMVYLQKENIIDESGMPKERFSAEFPKEGPSILRIQQVVRGDSAAYFCASLQERTDTQYFGPGTRLTVL.

The V gene is TRBV19, the J gene TRBJ1-5; D possibly corresponds to TRBD1 (5 bases). V was pared by 4 bases and J by 2 bases, with 18 bases between. Germline loops: CDR1 LNHDA, CDR2 SQIVND (reference sequence). The CDR3 length is 17 residues. The CDR3 DNA reads TGTGCCAGTAGTACAAAGGGTGGGGGATTGGGCAATCAGCCCCAGCATTTT. Residues: CASSTKGGGLGNQPQHF.